A selection of T cell receptor beta chains follows, all from one sample in a study of blood T cell repertoires in COVID-19. Here immunoSEQ multiplex PCR was the method, and the copy in TCRdb shows in-frame clones only, minus some. The sample consists of around 100,000 clones, approximately 88% of them appearing once. Source material: peripheral blood. The receptor source for this set is a man in his sixties with acute or convalescent COVID-19. Each CDR3 is given with its conserved first and last residue. A D gene is named only where the DNA matches it firmly. Clone sizes are given selectively: once, few, many, or a class where the clone is expanded.

v_gene: TRBV7-2
abundance: NA
j_gene: TRBJ1-6
d_gene: NA
CDR3nt: TGTGCCAGCAGCCTGGCGGATGGGAGGGGATCACCCCTCCACTTT
CDR3aa: CASSLADGRGSPLHF

v_gene: TRBV7-2
abundance: NA
j_gene: TRBJ2-5
d_gene: TRBD1
CDR3nt: TGTGCCAGCAGCGCCAACAGGGGGCTTGGGGAGACCCAGTACTTC
CDR3aa: CASSANRGLGETQYF

v_gene: TRBV4-3
abundance: NA
j_gene: TRBJ1-5
d_gene: NA
CDR3nt: TGCGCCAGCAGCCGTCCGCCCAGGGAAAGGGAACAGCCCCAGCATTTT
CDR3aa: CASSRPPREREQPQHF

v_gene: TRBV18
abundance: NA
j_gene: TRBJ2-4
d_gene: TRBD1
CDR3nt: TGTGCCAGCTCACCCCCAGGGGGATTAGCCAAAAACATTCAGTACTTC
CDR3aa: CASSPPGGLAKNIQYF

v_gene: TRBV21-1
abundance: NA
j_gene: TRBJ1-2
d_gene: NA
CDR3nt: TGTGCCAGCAGCAAGGAGGGAAACTTTGGCTACACCTTC
CDR3aa: CASSKEGNFGYTF

v_gene: TRBV18
abundance: NA
j_gene: TRBJ1-4
d_gene: NA
CDR3nt: TGTGCCAGCTCACCGGACAAGGGGATTAATGAAAAACTGTTTTTT
CDR3aa: CASSPDKGINEKLFF

v_gene: TRBV4-3
abundance: NA
j_gene: TRBJ2-1
d_gene: NA
CDR3nt: TGCGCCAGCAGGACCTCATTAGCCCTATCCTACAATGAGCAGTTCTTC
CDR3aa: CASRTSLALSYNEQFF

v_gene: TRBV19
abundance: NA
j_gene: TRBJ2-1
d_gene: TRBD2
CDR3nt: TGTGCCGCCCCACGGACTAGCGTCTACAATGAGCAGTTCTTC
CDR3aa: CAAPRTSVYNEQFF

v_gene: TRBV3-1/TRBV3-2
abundance: NA
j_gene: TRBJ2-6
d_gene: NA
CDR3nt: TGTGCCAGCAGCCAAGGAGGCGCGCTTGGGGCCAACGTCCTGACTTTC
CDR3aa: CASSQGGALGANVLTF

v_gene: TRBV14
abundance: NA
j_gene: TRBJ2-1
d_gene: NA
CDR3nt: TGTGCCAGCAGCCAAGGGGAGCCCGGTGAGCAGTTCTTC
CDR3aa: CASSQGEPGEQFF

v_gene: TRBV14
abundance: NA
j_gene: TRBJ2-1
d_gene: TRBD2
CDR3nt: TGTGCCAGCAGCCTACAGACTAGCGGGTGGCAGTTCTTC
CDR3aa: CASSLQTSGWQFF

v_gene: TRBV18
abundance: NA
j_gene: TRBJ2-7
d_gene: TRBD1
CDR3nt: TGTGCCAGCTCAACCGGACAGGGGGCCTTCTCCTACGAGCAGTACTTC
CDR3aa: CASSTGQGAFSYEQYF

v_gene: TRBV4-1
abundance: once
j_gene: TRBJ1-6
d_gene: NA
CDR3nt: TGCGCCAGCAGACTCAGGGTCTCGACTCCCAATTCACCCCTCCACTTT
CDR3aa: CASRLRVSTPNSPLHF

v_gene: TRBV7-9
abundance: NA
j_gene: TRBJ2-5
d_gene: NA
CDR3nt: TGTGCCAGCAGCTGGGGGCGGAACCAAGAGACCCAGTACTTC
CDR3aa: CASSWGRNQETQYF

v_gene: TRBV2
abundance: NA
j_gene: TRBJ1-1
d_gene: NA
CDR3nt: TGTGCCAGCTCGGTGAACACTGAAGCTTTCTTT
CDR3aa: CASSVNTEAFF

v_gene: TRBV25-1
abundance: NA
j_gene: TRBJ2-1
d_gene: TRBD1
CDR3nt: TGTGCCAGCAGTAGACAGGGCAGCTCCTACAATGAGCAGTTCTTC
CDR3aa: CASSRQGSSYNEQFF

v_gene: TRBV28
abundance: NA
j_gene: TRBJ1-2
d_gene: TRBD1
CDR3nt: TGTGCCAGCAGTTTACCCCCCGGGACAGGAAACTATGGCTACACCTTC
CDR3aa: CASSLPPGTGNYGYTF

v_gene: TRBV9
abundance: NA
j_gene: TRBJ1-2
d_gene: TRBD1
CDR3nt: TGTGCCAGCAGCGCCAACACAGGGGTTAATGGCTACACCTTC
CDR3aa: CASSANTGVNGYTF

v_gene: TRBV6-5
abundance: NA
j_gene: TRBJ2-7
d_gene: TRBD1
CDR3nt: TGTGCCAGCAGTTACTCCCCGGGACAGGGGTACCAGCAGTACTTC
CDR3aa: CASSYSPGQGYQQYF

v_gene: TRBV5-1
abundance: NA
j_gene: TRBJ2-2
d_gene: TRBD2
CDR3nt: TGCGCCAGCAGCGGGACTAGAAGCTCCGGGGAGCTGTTTTTT
CDR3aa: CASSGTRSSGELFF

v_gene: TRBV18
abundance: NA
j_gene: TRBJ2-3
d_gene: NA
CDR3nt: TGTGCCAGCTCACCATCTCCGGGCACAGATACGCAGTATTTT
CDR3aa: CASSPSPGTDTQYF

v_gene: TRBV5-1
abundance: NA
j_gene: TRBJ2-5
d_gene: NA
CDR3nt: TGCGCCAGCAGCTTGGCCGGTTCAGGGGAAGAGACCCAGTACTTC
CDR3aa: CASSLAGSGEETQYF

v_gene: TRBV25-1
abundance: NA
j_gene: TRBJ1-4
d_gene: NA
CDR3nt: TGTGCCAGCAGTGACCCACAGGGAATTAATGAAAAACTGTTTTTT
CDR3aa: CASSDPQGINEKLFF

v_gene: TRBV18
abundance: NA
j_gene: TRBJ1-5
d_gene: TRBD1
CDR3nt: TGTGCCAGCTCACACGGACAGGTCGATCAGCCCCAGCATTTT
CDR3aa: CASSHGQVDQPQHF

v_gene: TRBV6-5
abundance: NA
j_gene: TRBJ2-7
d_gene: TRBD1
CDR3nt: TGTGCCAGCAGGCGAGGACAGGGAACCTACGAGCAGTACTTC
CDR3aa: CASRRGQGTYEQYF

v_gene: TRBV7-8
abundance: NA
j_gene: TRBJ1-5
d_gene: NA
CDR3nt: TGTGCCAGCAGCTCACCGGACAGCCACAATCAGCCCCAGCATTTT
CDR3aa: CASSSPDSHNQPQHF

v_gene: TRBV4-1
abundance: once
j_gene: TRBJ2-7
d_gene: NA
CDR3nt: TGCGCCAGCAGCCGAAGACTAGAGGGGTTGCCCTACGAGCAGTACTTC
CDR3aa: CASSRRLEGLPYEQYF

v_gene: TRBV10-3
abundance: NA
j_gene: TRBJ2-3
d_gene: NA
CDR3nt: TGTGCCATCAGTCCTAGCGCCGGCACAGATACGCAGTATTTT
CDR3aa: CAISPSAGTDTQYF

v_gene: TRBV30
abundance: once
j_gene: TRBJ1-1
d_gene: TRBD1
CDR3nt: TGTGCCTGGAGCGGGGACAGGGGCACTGAAGCTTTCTTT
CDR3aa: CAWSGDRGTEAFF

v_gene: TRBV9
abundance: NA
j_gene: TRBJ2-7
d_gene: NA
CDR3nt: TGTGCCAGCAGCGCGACTGTCGGCGGCGAGCAGTACTTC
CDR3aa: CASSATVGGEQYF

v_gene: TRBV27
abundance: NA
j_gene: TRBJ1-5
d_gene: NA
CDR3nt: TGTGCCAGCAGTTTAAACGGGTATAGCAATCAGCCCCAGCATTTT
CDR3aa: CASSLNGYSNQPQHF

v_gene: TRBV19
abundance: once
j_gene: TRBJ2-3
d_gene: NA
CDR3nt: TGTGCCAGTGGAAGGGGCTACGAGACTAGCACAGATACGCAGTATTTT
CDR3aa: CASGRGYETSTDTQYF

v_gene: TRBV10-2
abundance: NA
j_gene: TRBJ1-1
d_gene: NA
CDR3nt: TGCGCCAGCAGTGTTGGCAGGTTAAACACTGAAGCTTTCTTT
CDR3aa: CASSVGRLNTEAFF

v_gene: TRBV5-1
abundance: NA
j_gene: TRBJ2-5
d_gene: NA
CDR3nt: TGCGCCAGCAGCCCCCAGCGGGAAGAGACCCAGTACTTC
CDR3aa: CASSPQREETQYF

v_gene: TRBV15
abundance: NA
j_gene: TRBJ1-5
d_gene: NA
CDR3nt: TGTGCCACCAGCAGAGATAAGGGGGTGAACAATCAGCCCCAGCATTTT
CDR3aa: CATSRDKGVNNQPQHF

v_gene: TRBV3-1/TRBV3-2
abundance: few
j_gene: TRBJ1-1
d_gene: NA
CDR3nt: TGTGCCAGCAGCCAAGACGTATGGAACACTGAAGCTTTCTTT
CDR3aa: CASSQDVWNTEAFF

v_gene: TRBV4-2
abundance: few
j_gene: TRBJ1-6
d_gene: TRBD1
CDR3nt: TGTGCCAGCTCCCGGGACAGGGGTTCACCCCTCCACTTT
CDR3aa: CASSRDRGSPLHF

v_gene: TRBV24-1
abundance: NA
j_gene: TRBJ2-3
d_gene: NA
CDR3nt: TGTGCCACCTCACTTGGAGATACGCAGTATTTT
CDR3aa: CATSLGDTQYF

v_gene: TRBV2
abundance: NA
j_gene: TRBJ2-7
d_gene: NA
CDR3nt: TGTGCCAGCAGTGAATTGGGGGGGGCCTACTACGAGCAGTACTTC
CDR3aa: CASSELGGAYYEQYF

v_gene: TRBV23-1
abundance: NA
j_gene: TRBJ1-5
d_gene: NA
CDR3nt: TGCGCCAGCAGTCAATCTGAGTCCAGCGCCCCCAGAAAGCCCCAGCATTTT
CDR3aa: CASSQSESSAPRKPQHF

v_gene: TRBV15
abundance: NA
j_gene: TRBJ2-3
d_gene: NA
CDR3nt: TGTGCCACCAGCAGAGATTCCCAGGCCCTCCACGATACGCAGTATTTT
CDR3aa: CATSRDSQALHDTQYF

v_gene: TRBV11-2
abundance: few
j_gene: TRBJ1-5
d_gene: TRBD1
CDR3nt: TGTGCCAGCAGCTTGGGACAGGGGAGGAGGGCCAATCAGCCCCAGCATTTT
CDR3aa: CASSLGQGRRANQPQHF